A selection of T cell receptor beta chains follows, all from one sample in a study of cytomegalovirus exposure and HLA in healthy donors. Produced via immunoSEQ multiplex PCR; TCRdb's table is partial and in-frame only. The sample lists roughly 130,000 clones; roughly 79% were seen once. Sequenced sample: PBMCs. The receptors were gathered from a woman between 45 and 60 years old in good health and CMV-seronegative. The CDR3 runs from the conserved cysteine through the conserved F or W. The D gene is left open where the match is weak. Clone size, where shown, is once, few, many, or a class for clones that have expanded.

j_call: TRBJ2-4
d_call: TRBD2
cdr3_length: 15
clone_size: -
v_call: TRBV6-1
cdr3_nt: TGTGCCACAGGGGGGTTGGGGACTAGCCAAAACATTCAGTACTTC
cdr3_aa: CATGGLGTSQNIQYF

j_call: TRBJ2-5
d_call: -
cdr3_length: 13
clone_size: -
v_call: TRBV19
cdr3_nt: TGTGCCAGTAGTATACCCCAGCAAGAGACCCAGTACTTC
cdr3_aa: CASSIPQQETQYF

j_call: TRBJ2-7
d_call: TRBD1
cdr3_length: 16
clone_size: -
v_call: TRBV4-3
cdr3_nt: TGCGCCAGCAGCCCAGACCACAGGGGGGCCTCCTACGAGCAGTACTTC
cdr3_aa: CASSPDHRGASYEQYF

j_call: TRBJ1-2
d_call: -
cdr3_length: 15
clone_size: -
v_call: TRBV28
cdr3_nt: TGTGCCAGCAGTCCCGTCACCGGGTGGTTGTATGGCTACACCTTC
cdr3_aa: CASSPVTGWLYGYTF

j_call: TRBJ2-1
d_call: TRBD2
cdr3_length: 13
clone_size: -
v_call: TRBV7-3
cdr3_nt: TGTGCCAGCAGCTCTCCAGGGACTATTGAGCAGTTCTTC
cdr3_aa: CASSSPGTIEQFF

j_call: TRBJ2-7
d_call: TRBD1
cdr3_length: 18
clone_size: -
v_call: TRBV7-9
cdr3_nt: TGTGCCAGCAGCTTACCAAACCGGGACAGGGGGAACTCCTACGAGCAGTACTTC
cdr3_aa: CASSLPNRDRGNSYEQYF

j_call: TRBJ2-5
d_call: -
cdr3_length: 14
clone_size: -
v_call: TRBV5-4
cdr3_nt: TGTGCCAGCAGCCGGGGTCCGGGAGAGGGGACCCAGTACTTC
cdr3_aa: CASSRGPGEGTQYF

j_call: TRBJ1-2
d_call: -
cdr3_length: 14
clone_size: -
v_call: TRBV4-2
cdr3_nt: TGTGCCAGCAGCCAGGAGACAGCTAACTATGGCTACACCTTC
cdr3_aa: CASSQETANYGYTF

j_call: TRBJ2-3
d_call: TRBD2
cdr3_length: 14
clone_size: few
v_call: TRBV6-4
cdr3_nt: TGTGCCAAGGGGGGCGGGAGGGTGGCAGATACGCAGTATTTT
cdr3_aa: CAKGGGRVADTQYF

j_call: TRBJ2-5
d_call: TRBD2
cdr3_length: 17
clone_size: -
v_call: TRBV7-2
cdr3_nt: TGTGCCAGCAGCTTAGGAGGACTAGCGGGAATGGGTGAGACCCAGTACTTC
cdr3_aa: CASSLGGLAGMGETQYF

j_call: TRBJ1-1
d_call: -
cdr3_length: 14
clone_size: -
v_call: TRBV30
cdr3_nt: TGTGCCTGGGGTGAAACAGATTTCCTCACTGAAGCTTTCTTT
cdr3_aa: CAWGETDFLTEAFF

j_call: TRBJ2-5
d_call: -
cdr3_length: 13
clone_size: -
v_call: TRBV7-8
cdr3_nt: TGTGCCAGCAGCCCATACATGTTGGAGACCCAGTACTTC
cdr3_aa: CASSPYMLETQYF

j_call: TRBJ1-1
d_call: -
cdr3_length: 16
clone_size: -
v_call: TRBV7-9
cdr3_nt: TGTGCCAGCAGCTTAGAGGCAGGGCGGGATGGCACTGAAGCTTTCTTT
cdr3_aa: CASSLEAGRDGTEAFF

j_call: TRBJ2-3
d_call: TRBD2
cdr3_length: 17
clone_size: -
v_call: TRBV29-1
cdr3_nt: TGCAGCGTTGAAGAGGGACTAGCGCTATGGGTCACAGATACGCAGTATTTT
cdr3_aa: CSVEEGLALWVTDTQYF

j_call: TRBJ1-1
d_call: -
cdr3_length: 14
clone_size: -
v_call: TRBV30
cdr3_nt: TGTGCCGGTATGAGTGAGGTGGGGAACACTGAAGCTTTCTTT
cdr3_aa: CAGMSEVGNTEAFF

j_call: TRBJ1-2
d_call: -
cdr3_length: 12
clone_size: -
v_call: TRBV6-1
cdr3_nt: TGTGCCAGCAGTGAGGGCCGTCCTTACTACACCTTC
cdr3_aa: CASSEGRPYYTF

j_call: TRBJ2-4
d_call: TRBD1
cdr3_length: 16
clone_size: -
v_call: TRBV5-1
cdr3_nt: TGCGCCAGCAGCTTGGGGGACAGGGGTTCCAAAAACATTCAGTACTTC
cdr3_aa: CASSLGDRGSKNIQYF

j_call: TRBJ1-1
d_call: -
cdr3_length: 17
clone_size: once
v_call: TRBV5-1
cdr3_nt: TGCGCCAGCAGCCGGGAGGCAGGGCAAGGGAGGAACACTGAAGCTTTCTTT
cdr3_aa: CASSREAGQGRNTEAFF

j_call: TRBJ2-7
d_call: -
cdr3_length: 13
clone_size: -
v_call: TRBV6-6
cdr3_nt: TGTGCCAGCAGTTATCCTCCCTCCTACGAGCAGTACTTC
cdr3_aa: CASSYPPSYEQYF

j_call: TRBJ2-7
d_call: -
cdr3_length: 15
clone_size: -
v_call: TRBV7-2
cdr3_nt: TGTGCCAGCAGGGTAGGGGCAGGGAGGAGGGGCGAGCAGTACTTC
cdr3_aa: CASRVGAGRRGEQYF

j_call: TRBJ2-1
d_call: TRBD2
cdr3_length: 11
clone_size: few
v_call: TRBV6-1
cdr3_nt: TGTGCCAGCACGAGAGCGGGAGGTCAGTTCTTC
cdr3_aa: CASTRAGGQFF

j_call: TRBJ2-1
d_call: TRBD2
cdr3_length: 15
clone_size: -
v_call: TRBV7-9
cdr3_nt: TGTGCCAGCAGCCAGGATGGACTAGCGGGAGAGGTCCCGTTCTTC
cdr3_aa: CASSQDGLAGEVPFF

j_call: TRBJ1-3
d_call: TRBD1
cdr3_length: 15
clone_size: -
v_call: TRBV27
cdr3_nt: TGTGCCAGCAGTTCGGCAGGGGGCTCTGGAAACACCATATATTTT
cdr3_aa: CASSSAGGSGNTIYF

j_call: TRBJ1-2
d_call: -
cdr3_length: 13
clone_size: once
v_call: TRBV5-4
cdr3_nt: TGTGCCAGCAGCTTGGACAGGGTAGGTGGCTACACCTTC
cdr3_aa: CASSLDRVGGYTF

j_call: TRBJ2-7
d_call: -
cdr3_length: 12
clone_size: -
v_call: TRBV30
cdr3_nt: TGTGCCTGGAGCAGGGTGTCCTACGAGCAGTACTTC
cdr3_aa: CAWSRVSYEQYF

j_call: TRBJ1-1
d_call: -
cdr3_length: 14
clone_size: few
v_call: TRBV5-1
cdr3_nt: TGCGCCAGCAGCTGGGCCCGGGGAAGCACTGAAGCTTTCTTT
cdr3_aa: CASSWARGSTEAFF

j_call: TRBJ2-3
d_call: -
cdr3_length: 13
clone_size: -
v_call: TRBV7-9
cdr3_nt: TGTGCCAGCAGCGGCGGGACTTCAGATACGCAGTATTTT
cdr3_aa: CASSGGTSDTQYF

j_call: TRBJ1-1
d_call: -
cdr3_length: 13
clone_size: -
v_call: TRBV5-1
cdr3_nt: TGCGCCAGCAGCTCAGTGTCCAACACTGAAGCTTTCTTT
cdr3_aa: CASSSVSNTEAFF

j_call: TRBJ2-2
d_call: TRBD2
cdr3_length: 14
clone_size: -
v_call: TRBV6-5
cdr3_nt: TGTGCCGCCCAGATAGCGGGAGGGACCGGGGAGCTGTTTTTT
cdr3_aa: CAAQIAGGTGELFF

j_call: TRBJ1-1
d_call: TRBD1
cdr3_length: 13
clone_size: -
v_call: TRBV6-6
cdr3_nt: TGTGCCAGCAACCTACAGGGGGGCACTGAAGCTTTCTTT
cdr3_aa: CASNLQGGTEAFF

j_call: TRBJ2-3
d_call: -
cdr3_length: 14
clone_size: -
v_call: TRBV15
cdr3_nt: TGTGCCACCAGCAGAGAGCCAGACACAGATACGCAGTATTTT
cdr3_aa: CATSREPDTDTQYF

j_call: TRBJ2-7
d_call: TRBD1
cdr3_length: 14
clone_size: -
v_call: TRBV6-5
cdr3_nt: TGTGCCAGCACTGGACAGGGTTTCCCCTACGAGCAGTACTTC
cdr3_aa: CASTGQGFPYEQYF

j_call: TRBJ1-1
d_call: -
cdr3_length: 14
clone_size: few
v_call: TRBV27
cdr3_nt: TGTGCCAGCAGTTTAGGCAGGGAGGGCACTGAAGCTTTCTTT
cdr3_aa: CASSLGREGTEAFF

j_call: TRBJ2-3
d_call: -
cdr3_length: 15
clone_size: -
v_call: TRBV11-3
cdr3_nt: TGTGCCAGCAGCTTCAGAACCGGGAACACAGATACGCAGTATTTT
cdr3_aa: CASSFRTGNTDTQYF

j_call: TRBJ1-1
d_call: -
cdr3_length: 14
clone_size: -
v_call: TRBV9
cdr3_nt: TGTGCCAGCGGCCGTCTTGAGCGGAACACTGAAGCTTTCTTT
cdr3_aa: CASGRLERNTEAFF

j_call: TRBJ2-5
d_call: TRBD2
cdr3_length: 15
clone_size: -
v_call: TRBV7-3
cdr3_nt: TGTGCCAGCACCATGACTAGCGGACGGGGGGAGACCCAGTACTTC
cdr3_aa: CASTMTSGRGETQYF

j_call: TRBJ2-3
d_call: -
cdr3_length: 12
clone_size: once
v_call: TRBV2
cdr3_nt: TGTGCCAGCCGGGAGTCGACAGATACGCAGTATTTT
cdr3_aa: CASRESTDTQYF

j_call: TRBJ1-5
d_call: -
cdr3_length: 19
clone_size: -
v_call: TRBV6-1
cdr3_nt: TGTGCCAGCAGTGAAGCGGTGGCAGGGTCGCTCGATAGCAATCAGCCCCAGCATTTT
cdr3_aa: CASSEAVAGSLDSNQPQHF

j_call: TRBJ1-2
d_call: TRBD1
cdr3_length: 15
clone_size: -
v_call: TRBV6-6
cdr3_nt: TGTGCCAGCAGTTACCCGGGACAGCACCCGGGGGGCTACACCTTC
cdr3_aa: CASSYPGQHPGGYTF

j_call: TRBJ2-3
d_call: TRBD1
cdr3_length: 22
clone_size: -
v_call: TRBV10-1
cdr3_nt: TGCGCCAGCAGTGAGTCGGCATACTCTGGGACAGTAACCCCGTCGGACACAGATACGCAGTATTTT
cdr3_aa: CASSESAYSGTVTPSDTDTQYF

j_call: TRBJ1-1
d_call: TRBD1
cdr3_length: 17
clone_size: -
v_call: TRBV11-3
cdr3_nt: TGTGCCAGCAGCCAGAACGACAGGGGGCAGCAGGACACTGAAGCTTTCTTT
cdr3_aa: CASSQNDRGQQDTEAFF

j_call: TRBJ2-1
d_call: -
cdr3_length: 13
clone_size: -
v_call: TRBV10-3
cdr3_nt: TGTGCTATCGGCGGGGACCACTACAATGAGCAGTTCTTC
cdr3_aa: CAIGGDHYNEQFF